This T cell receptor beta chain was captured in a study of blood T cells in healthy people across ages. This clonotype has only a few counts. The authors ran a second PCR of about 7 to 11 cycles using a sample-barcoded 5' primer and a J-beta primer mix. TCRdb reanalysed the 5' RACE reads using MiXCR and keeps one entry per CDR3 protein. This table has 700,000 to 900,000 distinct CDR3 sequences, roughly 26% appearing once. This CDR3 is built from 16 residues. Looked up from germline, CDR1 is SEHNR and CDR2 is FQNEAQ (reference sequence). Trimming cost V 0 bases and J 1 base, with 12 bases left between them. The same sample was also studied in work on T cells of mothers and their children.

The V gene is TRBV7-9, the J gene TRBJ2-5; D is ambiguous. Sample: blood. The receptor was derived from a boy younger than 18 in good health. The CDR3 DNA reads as TGTGCCAGCAGCTTAGCGGAGTGGACGCTCCAAGAGACCCAGTACTTC. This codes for CASSLAEWTLQETQYF.